This passage covers 29 T cell receptor beta chains from one sample sequenced in a study of T cell responses to AZD1222 COVID-19 vaccine. Using immunoSEQ multiplex PCR, the repertoire was profiled, and TCRdb retains in-frame clones only, with some absent. Among almost 55,000 clones listed, about 86% were seen once. The starting material was peripheral blood, obtained on day 0 of AZD1222 vaccination. Every receptor here comes from an adult in good health.

The chain joins TRBV7-8 to TRBJ1-3, with D possibly matching TRBD1 (5 bases). V dropped 3 bases and J dropped 4 bases, with 10 bases sitting between them. This CDR3 has 14 residues. CDR1 is SGHVS and CDR2 is FQNEAQ in the germline V gene. Here the CDR3 reads CASSFRGPGNTIYF. DNA of the CDR3: TGTGCCAGCAGCTTTAGGGGCCCCGGAAACACCATATATTTT.

The J gene is TRBJ2-1, the V gene TRBV19; a weak D match, TRBD2 (5 bases). Germline V CDR1 and CDR2: LNHDA, SQIVND (reference sequence). Trimming removed 10 bases from V and 3 bases from J, with 22 bases in between. The CDR3 extends over 16 amino acids. In nucleotides, the CDR3 is TGTGCCACCCGTCGGATCGGAGAGGGTTACTACAATGAGCAGTTCTTC. Translated, it gives CATRRIGEGYYNEQFF.

The chain couples TRBV7-9 to TRBJ1-6, with 7 positions matching TRBD1. CDR1 and CDR2 from the germline V gene are SEHNR and FQNEAQ (reference sequence). V shed 6 bases, J shed 6 bases, and the junction held 2 bases outside the gene matches. The CDR3 has 13 residues. This chain's CDR3 is CASSRDSNSPLHF. The CDR3 nucleotides read TGTGCCAGCAGTCGGGACAGTAATTCACCCCTCCACTTT.

The J gene is TRBJ2-5, the V gene TRBV6-1; a weak D match, TRBD2 (6 bases). CDR1 and CDR2 (germline): MNHNS, SASEGT. Deletions cut 3 bases from V and 5 bases from J, with 13 bases between. The CDR3 has 14 amino acids. The CDR3 sequence is CASSDGGVTETQYF. DNA of the CDR3: TGTGCCAGCAGTGACGGGGGAGTTACGGAGACCCAGTACTTC.

V and J are TRBV18 and TRBJ2-7; the match to TRBD2 covers 9 bases. V was pared by 3 bases and J by 0 bases, with 3 bases of the junction left unmatched. Germline V CDR1 and CDR2: KGHSH, LQKENI. The CDR3 covers 15 residues. The DNA for the CDR3 is TGTGCCAGCTCACCTGGACTAGCGAGCTCCTACGAGCAGTACTTC. It specifies CASSPGLASSYEQYF.

The chain carries TRBV19 and TRBJ2-3, with 11 bases lining up with TRBD2. Germline loops: CDR1 LNHDA, CDR2 SQIVND (reference sequence). V gave up 6 bases and J gave up 6 bases; unmatched junction bases: 14. The CDR3 runs to 17 residues. The CDR3 bases are TGTGCCAGTAGCCGTGGTCTTCTAGCGGGGGGAGGGGATACGCAGTATTTT. It yields the protein CASSRGLLAGGGDTQYF. The full variable domain, rest sourced from reference TRBV19 and TRBJ2-3, is DGGITQSPKYLFRKEGQNVTLSCEQNLNHDAMYWYRQDPGQGLRLIYYSQIVNDFQKGDIAEGYSVSREKKESFPLTVTSAQKNPTAFYLCASSRGLLAGGGDTQYFGPGTRLTVL.

V and J are TRBV15 and TRBJ1-2; a possible D gene is TRBD1 (5 bases). The CDR3 loop spans 15 amino acids. Germline values: CDR1 LNHNV, CDR2 YYDKDF (reference sequence). Trimming removed 4 bases from V and 6 bases from J, with 18 bases in between. CDR3 sequence reads: CATSTQGTRGDGYTF. CDR3 DNA sequence: TGTGCCACCAGCACCCAGGGTACCCGGGGAGATGGCTACACCTTC.

V is TRBV7-2 and J is TRBJ2-6; D could derive from TRBD1 or TRBD2 (5 bases each). Trimming removed 5 bases from V and 2 bases from J, with 13 bases in between. CDR1 is SGHTA and CDR2 is FQGNSA in the germline V gene. CDR3 size: 16 residues. The CDR3 DNA reads as TGTGCCAGCAGCCGCCGACGAGGGGCTGGGGCCAACGTCCTGACTTTC. Protein: CASSRRRGAGANVLTF.

V gene TRBV5-1 combines with J gene TRBJ2-7; 11 positions match TRBD2. After removal of 4 bases from V and 5 bases from J, the junction contained 5 bases not matched to a gene. In germline, CDR1 is SGHRS, CDR2 YFSETQ. This CDR3 comprises 14 residues. The CDR3 is CASSTSGRTDEQYF. Here the CDR3 DNA reads TGCGCCAGCAGCACTAGCGGGAGAACGGACGAGCAGTACTTC. The full variable domain, rest sourced from reference TRBV5-1 and TRBJ2-7, is KAGVTQTPRYLIKTRGQQVTLSCSPISGHRSVSWYQQTPGQGLQFLFEYFSETQRNKGNFPGRFSGRQFSNSRSEMNVSTLELGDSALYLCASSTSGRTDEQYFGPGTRLTVT.

V usage is TRBV6-5 and J usage is TRBJ1-6; 7 bases agree with TRBD1. The CDR3 totals 13 residues. CDR1 MNHEY and CDR2 SVGAGI come from the germline V gene. J lost 3 bases, V lost 8 bases, and 1 base had no gene match. The CDR3 sequence: CASRDSYNSPLHF. The DNA of the CDR3 is TGTGCCAGCCGGGACAGCTATAATTCACCCCTCCACTTT.

CDR3 coding DNA: TGTGCCAGCAGCTCTCCAGGGAATCGGAACCAGCCCCAGCATTTT. As protein: CASSSPGNRNQPQHF. The chain joins TRBV7-2 to TRBJ1-5; the D gene is possibly TRBD1 (5 bases). Germline CDR1 reads SGHTA; CDR2 reads FQGNSA. The CDR3 totals 15 residues. V dropped 4 bases and J dropped 7 bases, with 17 bases sitting between them.

This rearrangement joins TRBV7-8 to TRBJ2-3; TRBD2 aligns across 8 bases. V lost 2 bases to trimming and J lost 6 bases; unmatched junction nucleotides: 10. The CDR3 runs 16 residues. Germline V gene data show CDR1 as SGHVS and CDR2 as FQNEAQ. CDR3 sequence: CASSLRERGPPDTQYF. The CDR3 DNA follows: TGTGCCAGCAGCTTACGGGAGCGGGGGCCCCCCGATACGCAGTATTTT.

The chain has TRBV5-6 and TRBJ2-7; 9 bases map to TRBD1. The CDR3 covers 15 residues. Per the germline V gene, CDR1 is SGHDT and CDR2 is YYEEEE. Trimming took 4 bases from V and 2 from J; bases not matched to a gene: 7. The CDR3, as DNA: TGTGCCAGCAGCCTGACGGGACAGGGCACCTACGAGCAGTACTTC. This encodes CASSLTGQGTYEQYF.

J is TRBJ2-2 and V is TRBV4-1; D possibly corresponds to TRBD1 (6 bases). The CDR3 loop spans 14 amino acids. V dropped 4 bases and J dropped 1 base, with 7 bases sitting between them. Germline V gene sequence: CDR1 MGHRA, CDR2 YSYEKL. CDR3 DNA sequence: TGCGCCAGCAGCCTAGGGGGGAACACCGGGGAGCTGTTTTTT. It codes for CASSLGGNTGELFF.

The V call is TRBV6-5, the J call TRBJ2-6; 8 bases are a match to TRBD1. Germline V gives CDR1 MNHEY, CDR2 SVGAGI. Unmatched junction bases numbered 4, after V lost 6 bases and J lost 3 bases. CDR3 size: 15 residues. The CDR3 DNA sequence: TGTGCCAGCAGGGCAGGGGGCGTTGGGGCCAACGTCCTGACTTTC. Amino acids: CASRAGGVGANVLTF.

CDR3 amino acids: CASSEARAGGGYTF. CDR3 in DNA: TGTGCCAGCAGTGAAGCCCGGGCAGGGGGCGGCTACACCTTC. The chain is built from TRBV2 and TRBJ1-2, with 8 bases aligning to TRBD1. Germline assignment: CDR1 SNHLY and CDR2 FYNNEI. This CDR3 region has 14 residues. Trimming at V came to 0 bases and at J to 8 bases, leaving 5 bases not matched to a gene. The variable domain in full, with the rest retrieved from reference TRBV2 and TRBJ1-2, is EPEVTQTPSHQVTQMGQEVILRCVPISNHLYFYWYRQILGQKVEFLVSFYNNEISEKSEIFDDQFSVERPDGSNFTLKIRSTKLEDSAMYFCASSEARAGGGYTFGSGTRLTVV.

The rearrangement joins TRBV6-5 to TRBJ1-1; weak D call: TRBD1 (5 bases). Germline values: CDR1 MNHEY, CDR2 SVGAGI. CDR3 length equals 13 residues. The V gene lost 4 bases and the J gene lost 0 bases, with 6 bases spanning the gap. CDR3 in DNA: TGTGCCAGCAGTTGGGACGTGAACACTGAAGCTTTCTTT. This translates into CASSWDVNTEAFF.

CDR3 bases: TGTGCCAGCAGCATGGGGGGGGACAGGGCCATCTATGGCTACACCTTC. This codes for CASSMGGDRAIYGYTF. This chain joins TRBV5-4 and TRBJ1-2; 9 bases are shared with TRBD1. Germline loops: CDR1 SGHNT, CDR2 YYREEE (reference sequence). The CDR3 runs 16 residues. V lost 4 bases and J lost 4; bases outside the gene matches: 11.

The rearrangement links TRBV28 to TRBJ1-4; D is unresolved. The CDR3 sequence is 14 residues long. Trimming took off 1 base at V and 7 bases at J, with 10 bases between the two ends. The germline V gene has CDR1 MDHEN and CDR2 SYDVKM. CDR3: CASSLSPRTEKLFF. DNA for the CDR3: TGTGCCAGCAGTTTATCCCCGAGGACTGAAAAACTGTTTTTT.

The chain is built from TRBV5-4 and TRBJ2-1; 7 nucleotides agree with TRBD2. Germline trimming cut 4 bases from V and 0 bases from J; bases unmatched to any gene: 4. The CDR3 length is 15 residues. From germline, CDR1 is SGHNT and CDR2 YYREEE (reference sequence). This CDR3 is CASSVGLVSYNEQFF. CDR3 DNA sequence: TGTGCCAGCAGCGTCGGACTAGTCTCCTACAATGAGCAGTTCTTC. Using reference TRBV5-4 and TRBJ2-1 for the parts outside the CDR3, the full variable domain is ETGVTQSPTHLIKTRGQQVTLRCSSQSGHNTVSWYQQALGQGPQFIFQYYREEENGRGNFPPRFSGLQFPNYSSELNVNALELDDSALYLCASSVGLVSYNEQFFGPGTRLTVL.

This clone was counted once. The DNA of the CDR3 is TGTGCCAGCAGTCGGCCGGGACAGGGGGCCTCCTACGAGCAGTACTTC. Protein: CASSRPGQGASYEQYF. The V call is TRBV28, the J call TRBJ2-7; 12 positions match TRBD1. Germline V lookup: CDR1 MDHEN, CDR2 SYDVKM. This CDR3 spans 16 amino acids. V trimming: 5 bases; J trimming: 0 bases; junction bases outside the gene matches: 5.

The genes are TRBV21-1 and TRBJ1-1; the table's D call, TRBD1, has no DNA check behind it. TRBV21-1 is marked as a pseudogene. The CDR3 consists of 17 residues. The CDR3 region is CASSKAGTGGVRTEAFF. The CDR3 DNA is TGTGCCAGCAGCAAAGCGGGGACAGGGGGCGTTAGGACTGAAGCTTTCTTT.

The chain uses TRBV6-5 and TRBJ2-7; either TRBD1 or TRBD2 may supply D (6 bases each). The CDR3 has 14 residues. Looked up from germline, CDR1 is MNHEY and CDR2 is SVGAGI. Trimming pared 10 bases from V and 3 bases from J, leaving 19 bases between. The CDR3 region is CATSGAGSLYEQYF. CDR3 bases: TGTGCCACCTCAGGGGCGGGGTCCCTCTACGAGCAGTACTTC.

This rearrangement joins TRBV12-5 to TRBJ2-1; D not certain. Per the germline V gene, CDR1 is LGHNT and CDR2 is FRNRAP. The CDR3 is 11 residues long. Between the trimmed V and J ends, which lost 2 bases and 10 bases, there was a span of 6 bases. CDR3 nucleotides: TGTGCTAGTGGTTTGTGGAGAGAGCAGTTCTTC. It encodes CASGLWREQFF.

The V and J genes are TRBV28 and TRBJ1-4; TRBD1 matches at 9 bases. V gave up 4 bases and J gave up 4 bases; unmatched junction bases: 7. The CDR3 covers 16 residues. CDR1 and CDR2 (germline): MDHEN, SYDVKM. CDR3 region: CASSSPSGQGNEKLFF. Written as DNA, the CDR3 is TGTGCCAGCAGTTCTCCCTCGGGACAGGGTAATGAAAAACTGTTTTTT.

The J gene is TRBJ1-5, the V gene TRBV27, with 7 bases aligning to TRBD1. The CDR3 covers 17 residues. Trimming cost V 5 bases and J 1 base; bases outside gene matches: 11. The germline V gene has CDR1 MNHEY and CDR2 SMNVEV (reference sequence). The CDR3 is CASSARQGGGSNQPQHF. The CDR3 DNA is TGTGCCAGCAGTGCGAGACAGGGAGGCGGGAGCAATCAGCCCCAGCATTTT.

This clone appeared a few times. V is TRBV14 and J is TRBJ2-7; D uncertain. The CDR3 has 14 residues. Germline assignment: CDR1 SGHDN and CDR2 FVKESK. The ends were cut back, 0 bases at V and 1 base at J, with 7 bases in the middle. CDR3 sequence: CASSQDSTSYEQYF. The CDR3 DNA reads TGTGCCAGCAGCCAAGATAGTACGTCCTACGAGCAGTACTTC.

This chain uses TRBV11-2 with TRBJ1-2; 7 bases agree with TRBD1. The V segment lost 3 bases and the J segment 8 bases; nucleotides outside the gene matches: 12. The germline V gene has CDR1 SGHAT and CDR2 FQNNGV. The CDR3 has 15 residues. The CDR3 region has the DNA TGTGCCAGCAGCTTTGGGGGCAGGGGGGGAGTCGGCTACACCTTC. Encoded protein: CASSFGGRGGVGYTF.

The rearrangement joins TRBV18 to TRBJ2-7; D is uncertain. V was shortened by 3 bases and J by 4 bases, with 10 bases between the two germline ends. There are 13 residues in the CDR3. Germline V gene sequence: CDR1 KGHSH, CDR2 LQKENI. In DNA form, the CDR3 reads TGTGCCAGCTCACCTTCCCGGGCGTACGAGCAGTACTTC. It codes for CASSPSRAYEQYF.